This TCR beta chain originates from a study of blood T cell repertoires in COVID-19. Study-wide context: There were acute and convalescent COVID-19 samples, and they came from the United States, Italy and Spain. From T cells, B-cell-depleted T cells, or PBMCs came the material, which was cDNA or gDNA.

As handled by the study authors: Nucleated cell counts were estimated from reference gene primer amplification. Some clones are missing from TCRdb's copy, which holds only in-frame ones; the method was immunoSEQ multiplex PCR. The V and J calls and clone size were taken over from that table, and D and trimming were inferred from the DNA. Of 120,000 or so clones listed, roughly 70% are singletons. From germline, CDR1 is SGHKS and CDR2 YYEKEE (reference sequence). The CDR3 has 12 residues. V lost 3 bases, J lost 6 bases, and 10 bases lay in between. This clone was recorded a few times. Material for sequencing was peripheral blood. The TCR was taken from a human donor with acute or convalescent COVID-19. The donor label of this sample is uncertain. The rearrangement links TRBV5-5 to TRBJ2-7; D may be TRBD2 (6 bases). The CDR3 DNA reads as TGTGCCAGCAGCTCGGGACTTCGCGAGCAGTACTTC. This gives the protein CASSSGLREQYF.